The sequence of this TCR beta chain was determined in a study of blood T cell repertoires in COVID-19. In the study overall: Material from acute and convalescent COVID-19 was sourced from the United States, Italy and Spain. PBMCs, B-cell-depleted T cells, or T cells provided the cDNA or gDNA that made up the material.

Authors' methods: Amplification of reference gene primers provided the estimated nucleated cell counts. Sequenced by immunoSEQ multiplex PCR; TCRdb stores in-frame clones only, minus some. That table supplies the V and J calls and clone size; D and trimming were determined from the DNA. Of under 130,000 clones in the sample, 65% to 80% were seen once. CDR1 MNHEY and CDR2 SVGAGI come from the germline V gene. The V and J ends lost 5 bases and 4 bases, in that order; junction bases with no gene match: 7. The CDR3 runs to 14 residues. This TCR came from a man in his sixties or seventies with active or convalescent COVID-19. V gene TRBV6-5 combines with J gene TRBJ1-1, with 7 bases that match TRBD1. Sequencing was done on a sample of peripheral blood. This CDR3 is CASSRGGDGTEAFF. The CDR3 DNA reads TGTGCCAGCAGTCGAGGGGGCGACGGCACTGAAGCTTTCTTT.